The rows below give T cell receptor beta chains drawn from one sample of a study of monozygotic twins with inflammatory bowel disease. TCRdb reprocessed the 5' RACE reads and reports one entry per CDR3 protein, with no DNA. With approximately 420,000 distinct CDR3 sequences in the sample, the ten largest clones hold 2.4%. Sequenced sample: blood. All receptors derive from a human donor with ulcerative colitis or Crohn's disease, or a healthy co-twin of an affected twin (not recorded which). Each CDR3 is given with its conserved first and last residue.

j_call,v_call,cdr3_aa
TRBJ2-3,TRBV24-1,CATREGGGRDTQYF
TRBJ2-2,TRBV5-1,CASSFDRYTGELFF
TRBJ2-1,TRBV7-2,CASSGQSPSSYNEQFF
TRBJ2-7,TRBV2,CASSEWRESYEQYF
TRBJ2-7,TRBV27,CASSSPRTATYEQYF
TRBJ2-3,TRBV20-1,CSATSALPDTQYF
TRBJ2-3,TRBV12-3/TRBV12-4,CASSFGILAFGRATDTQYF
TRBJ2-2,TRBV12-3/TRBV12-4,CASTRAGENTGELFF
TRBJ2-7,TRBV5-1,CASRNGQHPSYEQYF
TRBJ1-3,TRBV12-3/TRBV12-4,CASSLSSTGNTIYF
TRBJ2-1,TRBV5-1,CASSVEKEQFF
TRBJ1-1,TRBV10-2,CASSDGGNTEAFF
TRBJ1-5,TRBV12-3/TRBV12-4,CASSPTGADQPQHF
TRBJ2-5,TRBV7-9,CASSFGQKETQYF
TRBJ2-2,TRBV11-2,CASSLARNTGELFF
TRBJ2-1,TRBV19,CASSTEGTGVWNEQFF
TRBJ1-2,TRBV4-2,CASSQDQAGRGYTF